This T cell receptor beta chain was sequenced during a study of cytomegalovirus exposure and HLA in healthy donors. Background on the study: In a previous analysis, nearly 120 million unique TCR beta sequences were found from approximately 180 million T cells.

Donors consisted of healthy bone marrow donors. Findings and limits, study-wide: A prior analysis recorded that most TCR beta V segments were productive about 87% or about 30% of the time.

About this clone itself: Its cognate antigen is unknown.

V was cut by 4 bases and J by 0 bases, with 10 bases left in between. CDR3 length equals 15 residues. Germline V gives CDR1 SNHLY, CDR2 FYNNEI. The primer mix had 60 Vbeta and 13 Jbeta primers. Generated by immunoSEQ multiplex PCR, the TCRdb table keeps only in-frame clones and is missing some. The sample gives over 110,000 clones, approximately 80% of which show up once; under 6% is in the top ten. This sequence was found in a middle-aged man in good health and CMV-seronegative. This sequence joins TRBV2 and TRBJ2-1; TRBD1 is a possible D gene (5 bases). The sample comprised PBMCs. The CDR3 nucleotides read TGTGCCAGCAGTGCCACAGGTAGCTCCTACAATGAGCAGTTCTTC. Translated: CASSATGSSYNEQFF.